This T cell receptor (beta chain) emerged from a study of PD-L1 blockade in urothelial cancer. Study overall: Patients previously received 0 to 3 chemotherapy regimens. Median T cell yield from blood was approximately 150,000.

Overall study findings and caveats: More expansion of tumor-associated blood clones, seen at 3 weeks, marked durable-benefit patients.

V dropped 4 bases and J dropped 1; count of bases not matched to a gene: 7. The germline CDR1 and CDR2 sequences are SGHNT and YYREEE (reference sequence). The CDR3 covers 18 residues. For this clone: The target antigen is unknown.

Each PCR had synthetic TCR analog templates added to it as a spike-in. The method was immunoSEQ multiplex PCR; TCRdb's version includes in-frame clones alone and lacks a portion of them. The sample carries approximately 110,000 clones, roughly 84% recorded once. The sequencing here drew on PBMCs, taken around atezolizumab (anti-PD-L1) treatment. The chain combines TRBV5-4 with TRBJ2-3; 15 bases align to TRBD2. This clonotype was sampled from a man aged 50 or older with urothelial cancer. Written as DNA, the CDR3 is TGTGCCAGCAGCCCGGGACTAGCGGGAGGCTCGGGCACAGATACGCAGTATTTT. This codes for CASSPGLAGGSGTDTQYF.